A selection of T cell receptor beta chains follows, all from one sample in a study of human T cells and chemical hapten exposure. TCRdb called the RACE reads again in MiXCR, with one record for every CDR3 protein. The sample yields tens of thousands of distinct CDR3 sequences, roughly a tenth seen once. Sequencing was performed on whole blood, taken in connection with sensitization to the hapten diphenylcyclopropenone (DPC). The origin of the receptors is a woman aged 40 to 50 with alopecia areata. Some clones in this sample may be carry-over from other donors' samples. The CDR3 runs from the conserved cysteine through the conserved F or W. The order of the fields is clone size, J gene, D gene, CDR3 length, V gene, CDR3 DNA, CDR3 protein. The D gene is left open where the match is weak. Clone sizes are given selectively: once, few, many, or a class where the clone is expanded.

size: -
J: TRBJ2-7
D: TRBD2
length: 16
V: TRBV14
DNA: TGTGCCAGCAGCCGAGCAACCGGGACTAACTCCTACGAGCAGTACTTC
CDR3: CASSRATGTNSYEQYF

size: many
J: TRBJ1-1
D: -
length: 14
V: TRBV7-6
DNA: TGTGCCAGCAGCTTAGGCCTGGGCCACACTGAAGCTTTCTTT
CDR3: CASSLGLGHTEAFF

size: -
J: TRBJ2-5
D: TRBD2
length: 14
V: TRBV7-3
DNA: TGTGCCAGCAGCGCCCTAGCGGGGGGCCAGACCCAGTACTTC
CDR3: CASSALAGGQTQYF

size: -
J: TRBJ1-5
D: -
length: 12
V: TRBV2
DNA: TGTGCCAGCAATAGTCCCAATCAGCCCCAGCATTTT
CDR3: CASNSPNQPQHF

size: -
J: TRBJ2-7
D: -
length: 14
V: TRBV29-1
DNA: TGCAGCGTTGTCCGGGACATCCGCTCCTACGAGCAGTACTTC
CDR3: CSVVRDIRSYEQYF

size: few
J: TRBJ2-7
D: -
length: 15
V: TRBV6-2/TRBV6-3
DNA: TGTGCCAGCAGTGCCACAGGGCGCCTTTCCTACGAGCAGTACTTC
CDR3: CASSATGRLSYEQYF

size: many
J: TRBJ2-4
D: TRBD1
length: 15
V: TRBV5-8
DNA: TGTGCCAGCAGCTTTCCGGGACAGGGGGCAAACATTCAGTACTTC
CDR3: CASSFPGQGANIQYF

size: few
J: TRBJ2-1
D: -
length: 14
V: TRBV5-4
DNA: TGTGCCAGCAGCCTTCCCTATAGGGGCCACGAGCAGTTCTTC
CDR3: CASSLPYRGHEQFF

size: many
J: TRBJ1-1
D: -
length: 12
V: TRBV20-1
DNA: TGCAGTGCTATGCGAGGGGACACTGAAGCTTTCTTT
CDR3: CSAMRGDTEAFF

size: many
J: TRBJ2-6
D: -
length: 15
V: TRBV19
DNA: TGTGCCAGTAGTATCAGGGGTTCTGGGGCCAACGTCCTGACTTTC
CDR3: CASSIRGSGANVLTF

size: -
J: TRBJ2-1
D: TRBD2
length: 17
V: TRBV11-3
DNA: TGTGCCAGCAGCCCCGGCATAGTAGCGGGGGGGCGCGATGAGCAGTTCTTC
CDR3: CASSPGIVAGGRDEQFF

size: -
J: TRBJ2-3
D: -
length: 15
V: TRBV6-1
DNA: TGTGCCAGCAGTGAATCAGGCGGCTCTAGAAGGGCGCAGTATTTT
CDR3: CASSESGGSRRAQYF

size: -
J: TRBJ1-5
D: -
length: 13
V: TRBV12-3/TRBV12-4
DNA: TGTGCCCGCAGCCGGGACGGATGGAAGCCCCAGCATTTT
CDR3: CARSRDGWKPQHF

size: -
J: TRBJ2-7
D: TRBD1
length: 15
V: TRBV4-3
DNA: TGCGCCAGCAGCCAAGGGACAGGCCTTCCCTACGAGCAGTACTTC
CDR3: CASSQGTGLPYEQYF

size: few
J: TRBJ1-5
D: -
length: 13
V: TRBV29-1
DNA: TGCAGCGTTGCTCCCGGGAGCAATCAGCCCCAGCATTTT
CDR3: CSVAPGSNQPQHF

size: -
J: TRBJ2-7
D: -
length: 16
V: TRBV7-6
DNA: TGTGCCAGCAGCTTCTCCTCGACAGACAGCTCCTACGAGCAGTACTTC
CDR3: CASSFSSTDSSYEQYF

size: many
J: TRBJ2-3
D: TRBD1
length: 14
V: TRBV29-1
DNA: TGCAGCGTTGTTCGGACAGGGAACACAGATACGCAGTATTTT
CDR3: CSVVRTGNTDTQYF

size: -
J: TRBJ2-1
D: TRBD2
length: 18
V: TRBV11-1
DNA: TGTGCCAGCAGCCTCCCCCGGGAGGCGGGGGGCCGGGAGAATGAGCAGTTCTTC
CDR3: CASSLPREAGGRENEQFF

size: few
J: TRBJ1-5
D: -
length: 16
V: TRBV15
DNA: TGTGCCACCAGCAGAGATCCAGGGGATAGCAATCAGCCCCAGCATTTT
CDR3: CATSRDPGDSNQPQHF

size: few
J: TRBJ2-2
D: TRBD1
length: 15
V: TRBV28
DNA: TGTGCCAGCCTACGTGGACAGGCTTATTCCGGGGAGCTGTTTTTT
CDR3: CASLRGQAYSGELFF

size: many
J: TRBJ1-1
D: -
length: 14
V: TRBV7-6
DNA: TGTGCCAGCAGCTTAGGGGGGGTCTACACTGAAGCTTTCTTT
CDR3: CASSLGGVYTEAFF

size: few
J: TRBJ2-5
D: TRBD2
length: 17
V: TRBV3-1
DNA: TGTGCCAGCAGCCTGGGACTAGCGGGGGGCCATGTCGAGACCCAGTACTTC
CDR3: CASSLGLAGGHVETQYF

size: many
J: TRBJ2-3
D: -
length: 16
V: TRBV12-3/TRBV12-4
DNA: TGTGCCAGCAGTTTAAGGGGGAGGCGGTGGACAGATACGCAGTATTTT
CDR3: CASSLRGRRWTDTQYF

size: -
J: TRBJ2-6
D: -
length: 17
V: TRBV7-6
DNA: TGTGCCAGCAGCTTTGGCAGGCCCAGGTCTGGGGCCAACGTCCTGACTTTC
CDR3: CASSFGRPRSGANVLTF

size: many
J: TRBJ1-1
D: -
length: 14
V: TRBV11-2
DNA: TGTGCCAGCAGCTTAGTCCAGGGCTTCACTGAAGCTTTCTTT
CDR3: CASSLVQGFTEAFF

size: few
J: TRBJ2-2
D: -
length: 14
V: TRBV7-9
DNA: TGTGCCAGCAGCTTAACAGGGATTTCCGGGGAGCTGTTTTTT
CDR3: CASSLTGISGELFF

size: -
J: TRBJ2-7
D: -
length: 15
V: TRBV18
DNA: TGTGCCAGCTCACTAACGGCAGGCCAGAGCTACGAGCAGTACTTC
CDR3: CASSLTAGQSYEQYF

size: once
J: TRBJ1-5
D: -
length: 12
V: TRBV6-2/TRBV6-3
DNA: TGTGCCAGCAGTCCATTTTCTTCCCCCCAGCATTTT
CDR3: CASSPFSSPQHF

size: -
J: TRBJ2-1
D: TRBD2
length: 15
V: TRBV5-5
DNA: TGTGCCAGCAGCTCGCATAGCGGGGGGGCCAGTGAGCAGTTCTTC
CDR3: CASSSHSGGASEQFF

size: many
J: TRBJ1-1
D: -
length: 11
V: TRBV6-5
DNA: TGTGCCAGCCGTAAGAACACTGAAGCTTTCTTT
CDR3: CASRKNTEAFF

size: -
J: TRBJ2-7
D: -
length: 14
V: TRBV18
DNA: TGTGCCAGCTCCGGGGCAGGGGCCGACTACGAGCAGTACTTC
CDR3: CASSGAGADYEQYF

size: many
J: TRBJ2-7
D: -
length: 13
V: TRBV4-1
DNA: TGCGCCAGCAGCCAAGTGGGGGTCTACGAGCAGTACTTC
CDR3: CASSQVGVYEQYF

size: -
J: TRBJ1-1
D: TRBD1
length: 14
V: TRBV7-2
DNA: TGTGCCAGCAGCTGGACAGGGGGCGCGGTTGAAGCTTTCTTT
CDR3: CASSWTGGAVEAFF

size: -
J: TRBJ1-1
D: TRBD1
length: 15
V: TRBV18
DNA: TGTGCCAGCTCACCGGGGGGACAGCTGAACACTGAAGCTTTCTTT
CDR3: CASSPGGQLNTEAFF

size: many
J: TRBJ1-1
D: TRBD1
length: 14
V: TRBV30
DNA: TGTGCCTGGAGTGTACAGGGGATGAACACTGAAGCTTTCTTT
CDR3: CAWSVQGMNTEAFF

size: few
J: TRBJ1-1
D: TRBD1
length: 15
V: TRBV20-1
DNA: TGCAGTGCTAGTGGGACAGGGTGGGGGAACACTGAAGCTTTCTTT
CDR3: CSASGTGWGNTEAFF

size: few
J: TRBJ2-1
D: TRBD2
length: 13
V: TRBV20-1
DNA: TGCAGTGCCCCGGTGGCGGGGGGGGATGAGCAGTTCTTC
CDR3: CSAPVAGGDEQFF

size: -
J: TRBJ1-1
D: TRBD1
length: 14
V: TRBV12-3/TRBV12-4
DNA: TGTGCCAGCAGCCCCGGACAGGCGAACACTGAAGCTTTCTTT
CDR3: CASSPGQANTEAFF

size: -
J: TRBJ2-1
D: -
length: 14
V: TRBV20-1
DNA: TGCAGTGCTAGGTCCCCCCGAGGGTACAATGAGCAGTTCTTC
CDR3: CSARSPRGYNEQFF

size: few
J: TRBJ1-1
D: -
length: 13
V: TRBV9
DNA: TGTGCCAGCAGCGTAGTGCCGAACACTGAAGCTTTCTTT
CDR3: CASSVVPNTEAFF

size: -
J: TRBJ2-7
D: -
length: 13
V: TRBV29-1
DNA: TGCAGCGTTGGGCTGGGGGGTTCCTACGAGCAGTACTTC
CDR3: CSVGLGGSYEQYF

size: few
J: TRBJ1-5
D: -
length: 14
V: TRBV7-8
DNA: TGTGCCAGCAGCTTAGTTGAAGGGAAGCAGCCCCAGCATTTT
CDR3: CASSLVEGKQPQHF

size: -
J: TRBJ2-3
D: -
length: 13
V: TRBV12-3/TRBV12-4
DNA: TGTGCCAGCAGTCGGACTCGCACAGATACGCAGTATTTT
CDR3: CASSRTRTDTQYF